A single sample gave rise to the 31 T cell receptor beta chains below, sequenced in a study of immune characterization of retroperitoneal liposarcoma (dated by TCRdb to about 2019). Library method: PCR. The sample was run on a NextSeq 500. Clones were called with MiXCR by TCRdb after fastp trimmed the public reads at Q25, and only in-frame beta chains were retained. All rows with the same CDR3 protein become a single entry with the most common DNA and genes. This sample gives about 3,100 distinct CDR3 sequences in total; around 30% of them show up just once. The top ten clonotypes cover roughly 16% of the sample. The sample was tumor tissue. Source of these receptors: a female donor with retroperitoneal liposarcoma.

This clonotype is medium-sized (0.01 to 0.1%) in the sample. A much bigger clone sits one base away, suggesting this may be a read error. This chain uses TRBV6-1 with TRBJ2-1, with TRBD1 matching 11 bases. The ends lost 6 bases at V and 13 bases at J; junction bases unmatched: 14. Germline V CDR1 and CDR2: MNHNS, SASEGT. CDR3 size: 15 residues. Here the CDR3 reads CASRDRGQSKNIQFF. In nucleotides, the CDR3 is TGTGCCAGCAGGGACAGGGGGCAGTCCAAAAACATTCAGTTCTTC.

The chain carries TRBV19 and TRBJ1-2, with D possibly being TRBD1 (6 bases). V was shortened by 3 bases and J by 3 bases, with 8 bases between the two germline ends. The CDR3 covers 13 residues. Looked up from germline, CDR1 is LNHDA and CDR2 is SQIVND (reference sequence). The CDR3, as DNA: TGTGCCAGTAGTATGAACAGGGACTATGGCTACACCTTC. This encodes CASSMNRDYGYTF.

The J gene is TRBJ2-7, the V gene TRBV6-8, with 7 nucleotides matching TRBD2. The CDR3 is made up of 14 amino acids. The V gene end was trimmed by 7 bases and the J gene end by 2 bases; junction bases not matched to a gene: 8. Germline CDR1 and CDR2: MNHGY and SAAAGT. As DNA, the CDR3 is TGTGCCAGCACTACCGGCGGGAGTGCCTACGAGCAGTACTTC. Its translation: CASTTGGSAYEQYF.

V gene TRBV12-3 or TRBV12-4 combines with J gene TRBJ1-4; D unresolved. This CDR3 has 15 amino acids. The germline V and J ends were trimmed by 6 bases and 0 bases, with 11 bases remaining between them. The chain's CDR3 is CASSRTAATNEKLFF. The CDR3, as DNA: TGTGCCAGCAGCCGTACAGCCGCAACTAATGAAAAACTGTTTTTT.

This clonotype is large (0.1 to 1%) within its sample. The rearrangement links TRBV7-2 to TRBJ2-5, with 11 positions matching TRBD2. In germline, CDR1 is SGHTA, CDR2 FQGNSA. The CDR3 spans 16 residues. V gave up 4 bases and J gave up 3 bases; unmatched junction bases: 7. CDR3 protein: CASSSTGTSGKETQYF. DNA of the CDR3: TGTGCCAGCAGCTCAACCGGGACTAGCGGAAAAGAGACCCAGTACTTC.

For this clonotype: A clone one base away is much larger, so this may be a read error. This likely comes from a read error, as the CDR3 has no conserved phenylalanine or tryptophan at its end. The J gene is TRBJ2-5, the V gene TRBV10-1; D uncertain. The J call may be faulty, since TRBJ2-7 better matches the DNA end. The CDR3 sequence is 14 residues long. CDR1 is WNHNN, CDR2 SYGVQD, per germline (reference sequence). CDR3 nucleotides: TGCGCCAGCAGGGCGCCAGGTCAGGTAGACGAGCAGTACCTC. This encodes CASRAPGQVDEQYL.

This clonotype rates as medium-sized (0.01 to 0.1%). The CDR3 bases are TGCGCCAGCAGTGATCCAGGGCGGGGGCAACAGTACTTC. It yields the protein CASSDPGRGQQYF. The rearrangement joins TRBV10-2 to TRBJ2-1; tentatively, D is TRBD2 (7 bases). Matching the DNA end better, TRBJ2-7 makes the J call doubtful. The CDR3 totals 13 residues. Germline loops: CDR1 WSHSY, CDR2 SAAADI.

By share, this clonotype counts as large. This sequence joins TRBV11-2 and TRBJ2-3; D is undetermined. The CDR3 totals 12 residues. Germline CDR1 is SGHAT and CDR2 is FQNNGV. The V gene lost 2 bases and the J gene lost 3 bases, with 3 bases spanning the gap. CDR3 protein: CASSLPTDTQYF. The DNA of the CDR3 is TGTGCCAGCAGCTTACCAACAGATACGCAGTATTTT. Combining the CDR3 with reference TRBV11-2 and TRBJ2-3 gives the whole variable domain EAGVAQSPRYKIIEKRQSVAFWCNPISGHATLYWYQQILGQGPKLLIQFQNNGVVDDSQLPKDRFSAERLKGVDSTLKIQPAKLEDSAVYLCASSLPTDTQYFGPGTRLTVL.

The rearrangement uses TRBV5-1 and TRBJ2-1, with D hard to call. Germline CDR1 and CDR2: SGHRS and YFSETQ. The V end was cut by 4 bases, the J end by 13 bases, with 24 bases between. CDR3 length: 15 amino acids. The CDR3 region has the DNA TGCGCCAGCAGCCCACAAGGGATCCGAGGAGAGACCCAGTTCTTC. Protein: CASSPQGIRGETQFF.

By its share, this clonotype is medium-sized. CDR3 loop: CATKSGGTDTQYF. For the CDR3, the DNA is TGTGCCACGAAGAGCGGGGGCACAGATACGCAGTATTTT. V gene TRBV27 combines with J gene TRBJ2-3; TRBD2 matches 7 bases. V lost 10 bases, J lost 1 base, and 5 bases stayed unmatched. The CDR3 covers 13 residues. The V gene's germline CDR1 is MNHEY and CDR2 SMNVEV (reference sequence).

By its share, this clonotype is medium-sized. CDR3 coding DNA: TGTGCCAGCAGACGGGAATTTCGGAACAATGAGCAGTACTTC. It codes for CASRREFRNNEQYF. The chain employs TRBV6-1 and TRBJ2-5; possible D gene TRBD2, 5 bases. Trimming pared 6 bases from V and 11 bases from J, leaving 22 bases between. CDR1 and CDR2 from the germline V gene are MNHNS and SASEGT. This CDR3 contains 14 residues.

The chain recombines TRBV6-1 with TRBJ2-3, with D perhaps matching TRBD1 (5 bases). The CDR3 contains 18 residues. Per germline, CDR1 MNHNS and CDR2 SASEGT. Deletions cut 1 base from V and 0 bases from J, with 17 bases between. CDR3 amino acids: CASSEGFVFQGSTDTQYF. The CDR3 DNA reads TGTGCCAGCAGTGAAGGTTTTGTGTTTCAGGGAAGCACAGATACGCAGTATTTT.

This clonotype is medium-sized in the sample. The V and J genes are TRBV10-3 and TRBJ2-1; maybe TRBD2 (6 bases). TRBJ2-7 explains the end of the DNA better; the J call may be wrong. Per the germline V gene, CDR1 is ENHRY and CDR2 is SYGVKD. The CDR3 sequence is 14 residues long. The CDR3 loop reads CAISEGAGNREQYF. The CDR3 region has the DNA TGTGCCATCAGTGAGGGGGCGGGAAATCGCGAGCAGTACTTC.

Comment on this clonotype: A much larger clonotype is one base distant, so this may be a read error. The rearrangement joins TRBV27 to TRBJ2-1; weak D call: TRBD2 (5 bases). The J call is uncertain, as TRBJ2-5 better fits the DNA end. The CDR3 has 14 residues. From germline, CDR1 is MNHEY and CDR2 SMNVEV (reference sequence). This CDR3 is CASSVSRGQETQYF. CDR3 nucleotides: TGTGCCAGCAGTGTCTCACGGGGCCAAGAGACCCAGTACTTC.

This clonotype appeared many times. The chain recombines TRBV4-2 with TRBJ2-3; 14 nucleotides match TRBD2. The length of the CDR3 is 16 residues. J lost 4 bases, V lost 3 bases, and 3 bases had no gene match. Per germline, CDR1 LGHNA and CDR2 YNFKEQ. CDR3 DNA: TGTGCCAGCAGCCAGACTAGCGGGAGGGCCTCAGATACGCAGTATTTT. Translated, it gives CASSQTSGRASDTQYF.

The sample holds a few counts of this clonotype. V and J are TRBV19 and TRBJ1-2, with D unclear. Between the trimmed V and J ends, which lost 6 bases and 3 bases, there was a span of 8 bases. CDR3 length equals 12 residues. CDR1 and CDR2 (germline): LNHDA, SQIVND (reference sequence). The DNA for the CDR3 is TGTGCCAGTAGAAACCAGGACTATGGCTACACCTTC. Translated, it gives CASRNQDYGYTF.

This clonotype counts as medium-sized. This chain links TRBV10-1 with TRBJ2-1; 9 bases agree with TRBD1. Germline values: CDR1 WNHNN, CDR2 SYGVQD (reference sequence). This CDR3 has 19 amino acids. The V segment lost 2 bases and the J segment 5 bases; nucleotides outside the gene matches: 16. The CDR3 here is CASSEGDRDFLRQNNEQFF. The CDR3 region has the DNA TGCGCCAGCAGTGAGGGGGACAGGGACTTTCTGCGGCAAAACAATGAGCAGTTCTTC.

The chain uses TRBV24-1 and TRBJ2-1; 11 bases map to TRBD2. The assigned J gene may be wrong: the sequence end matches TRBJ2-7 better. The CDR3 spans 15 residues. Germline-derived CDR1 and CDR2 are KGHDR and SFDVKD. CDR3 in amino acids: CATSDSTSGSYEQYF. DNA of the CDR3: TGTGCCACCAGTGACAGCACTAGCGGGAGTTACGAGCAGTACTTC.

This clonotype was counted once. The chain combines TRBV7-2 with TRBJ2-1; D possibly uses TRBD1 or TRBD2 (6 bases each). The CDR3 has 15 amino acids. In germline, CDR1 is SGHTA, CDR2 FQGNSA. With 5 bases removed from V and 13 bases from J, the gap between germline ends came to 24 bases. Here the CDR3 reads CASSRRGRIEETQFF. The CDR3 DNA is TGTGCCAGCAGCCGTAGGGGGAGGATCGAAGAGACCCAGTTCTTC. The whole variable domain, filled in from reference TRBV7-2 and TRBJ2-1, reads GAGVSQSPSNKVTEKGKDVELRCDPISGHTALYWYRQSLGQGLEFLIYFQGNSAPDKSGLPSDRFSAERTGGSVSTLTIQRTQQEDSAVYLCASSRRGRIEETQFFGPGTRLTVL.

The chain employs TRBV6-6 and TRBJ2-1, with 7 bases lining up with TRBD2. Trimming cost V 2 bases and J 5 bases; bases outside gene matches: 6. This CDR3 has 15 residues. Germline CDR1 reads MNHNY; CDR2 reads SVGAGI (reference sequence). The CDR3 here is CASSYIGSGDNEQFF. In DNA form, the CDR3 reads TGTGCCAGCAGTTACATCGGGAGCGGGGACAATGAGCAGTTCTTC.

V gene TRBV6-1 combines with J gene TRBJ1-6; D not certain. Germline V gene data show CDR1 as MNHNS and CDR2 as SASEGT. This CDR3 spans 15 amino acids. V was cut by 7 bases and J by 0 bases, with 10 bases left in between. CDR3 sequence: CASNAGSSYNSPLHF. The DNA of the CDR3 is TGTGCCAGCAATGCTGGGAGCTCCTATAATTCACCCCTCCACTTT.

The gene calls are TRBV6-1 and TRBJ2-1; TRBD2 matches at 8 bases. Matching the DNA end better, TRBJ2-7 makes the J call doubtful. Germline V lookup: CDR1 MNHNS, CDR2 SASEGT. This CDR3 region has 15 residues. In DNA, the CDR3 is TGTGCCAGCCGGGCGGGACTAGTCCTCTACAATGAGCAGTACTTC. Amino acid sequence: CASRAGLVLYNEQYF.

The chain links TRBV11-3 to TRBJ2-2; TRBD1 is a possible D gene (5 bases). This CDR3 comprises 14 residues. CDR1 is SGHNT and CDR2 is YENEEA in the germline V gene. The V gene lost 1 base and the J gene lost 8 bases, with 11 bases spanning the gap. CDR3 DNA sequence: TGTGCCAGCAGCTTAGGGACACCCGGAGGGGAGCTGTTTTTT. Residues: CASSLGTPGGELFF.

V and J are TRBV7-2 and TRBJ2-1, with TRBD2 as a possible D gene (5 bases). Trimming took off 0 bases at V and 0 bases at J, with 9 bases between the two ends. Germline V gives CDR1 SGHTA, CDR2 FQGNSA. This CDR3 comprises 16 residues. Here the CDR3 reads CASSLARASSYNEQFF. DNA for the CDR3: TGTGCCAGCAGCTTAGCGAGGGCCTCCTCCTACAATGAGCAGTTCTTC.

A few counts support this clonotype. CDR3 protein: CASSLDWSWGTEAFF. The CDR3 DNA reads TGCGCCAGCAGCCTCGATTGGTCCTGGGGCACTGAAGCTTTCTTT. The chain recombines TRBV5-1 with TRBJ1-1; D gene uncertain. The CDR3 runs 15 residues. Germline assignment: CDR1 SGHRS and CDR2 YFSETQ. Deletions cut 4 bases from V and 4 bases from J, with 17 bases between.

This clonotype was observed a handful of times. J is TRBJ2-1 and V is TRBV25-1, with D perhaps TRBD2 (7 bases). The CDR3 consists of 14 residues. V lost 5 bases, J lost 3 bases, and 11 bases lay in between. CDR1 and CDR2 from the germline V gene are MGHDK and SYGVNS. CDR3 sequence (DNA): TGTGCCAGCAGTAAGGGGGAGGGCTACAATGAGCAGTTCTTC. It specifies CASSKGEGYNEQFF.

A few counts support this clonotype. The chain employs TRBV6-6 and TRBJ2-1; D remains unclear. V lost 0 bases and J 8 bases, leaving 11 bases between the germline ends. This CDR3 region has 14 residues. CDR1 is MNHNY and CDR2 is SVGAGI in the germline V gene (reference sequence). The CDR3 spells CASSYSIGVDEQFF. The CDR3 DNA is TGTGCCAGCAGTTACTCGATAGGTGTCGATGAGCAGTTCTTC.

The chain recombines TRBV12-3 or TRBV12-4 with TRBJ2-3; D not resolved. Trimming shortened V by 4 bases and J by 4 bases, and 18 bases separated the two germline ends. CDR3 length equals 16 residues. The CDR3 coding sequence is TGTGCCAGCAGTTCCGATCAAGCCCCCCGGGCAGATACGCAGTATTTT. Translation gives CASSSDQAPRADTQYF.

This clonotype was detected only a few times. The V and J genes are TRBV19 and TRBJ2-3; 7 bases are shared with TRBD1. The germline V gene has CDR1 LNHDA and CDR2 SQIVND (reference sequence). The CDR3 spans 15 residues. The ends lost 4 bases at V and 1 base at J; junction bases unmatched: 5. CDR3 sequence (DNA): TGTGCCAGTAGTACCCCCGGGACAGGCACAGATACGCAGTATTTT. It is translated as CASSTPGTGTDTQYF.

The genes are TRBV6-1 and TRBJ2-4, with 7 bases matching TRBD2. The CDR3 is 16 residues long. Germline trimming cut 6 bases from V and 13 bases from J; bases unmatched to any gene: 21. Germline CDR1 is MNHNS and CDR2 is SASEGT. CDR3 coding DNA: TGTGCCAGCAGGCCATCGGGGGGACCTCCGCACAATGAGCAGTACTTC. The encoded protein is CASRPSGGPPHNEQYF.

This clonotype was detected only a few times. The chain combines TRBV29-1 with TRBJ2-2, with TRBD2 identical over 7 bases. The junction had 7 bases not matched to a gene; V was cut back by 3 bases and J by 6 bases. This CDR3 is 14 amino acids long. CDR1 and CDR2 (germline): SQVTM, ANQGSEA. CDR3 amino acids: CSVEGSGRPGELFF. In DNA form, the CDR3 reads TGCAGCGTTGAGGGTAGCGGGCGGCCCGGGGAGCTGTTTTTT.